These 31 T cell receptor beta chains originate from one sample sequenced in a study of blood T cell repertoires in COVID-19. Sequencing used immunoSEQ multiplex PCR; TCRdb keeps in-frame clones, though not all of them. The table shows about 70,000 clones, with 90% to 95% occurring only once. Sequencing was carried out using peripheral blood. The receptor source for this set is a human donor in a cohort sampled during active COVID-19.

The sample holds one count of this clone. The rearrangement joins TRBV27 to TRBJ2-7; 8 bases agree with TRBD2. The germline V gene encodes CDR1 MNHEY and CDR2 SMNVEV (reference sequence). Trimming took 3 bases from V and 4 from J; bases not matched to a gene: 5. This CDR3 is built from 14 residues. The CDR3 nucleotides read TGTGCCAGCAGTTTGTTCGCGGGGGGATACGAGCAGTACTTC. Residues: CASSLFAGGYEQYF.

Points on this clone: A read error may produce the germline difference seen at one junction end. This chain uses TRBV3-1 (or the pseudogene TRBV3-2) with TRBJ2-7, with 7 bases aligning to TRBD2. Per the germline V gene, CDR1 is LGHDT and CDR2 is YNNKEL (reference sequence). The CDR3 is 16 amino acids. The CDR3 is CASSQGGQLAPDEQYF. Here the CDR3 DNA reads TGTGCCAGCAGTCAAGGAGGGCAACTAGCGCCCGACGAGCAGTACTTC.

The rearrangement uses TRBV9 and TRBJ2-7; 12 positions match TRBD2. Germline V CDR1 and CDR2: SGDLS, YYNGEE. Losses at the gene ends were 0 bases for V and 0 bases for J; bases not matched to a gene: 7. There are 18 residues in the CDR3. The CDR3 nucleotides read TGTGCCAGCAGCGTAGGGACTAGCGGGGAGCACTTCTCCTACGAGCAGTACTTC. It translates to CASSVGTSGEHFSYEQYF.

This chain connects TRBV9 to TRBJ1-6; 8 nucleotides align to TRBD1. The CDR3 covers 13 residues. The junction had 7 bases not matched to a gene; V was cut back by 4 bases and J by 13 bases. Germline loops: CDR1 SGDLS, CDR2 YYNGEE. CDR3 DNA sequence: TGTGCCAGCAGCCCAATAACAGGGGGTCCCCTCCACTTT. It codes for CASSPITGGPLHF.

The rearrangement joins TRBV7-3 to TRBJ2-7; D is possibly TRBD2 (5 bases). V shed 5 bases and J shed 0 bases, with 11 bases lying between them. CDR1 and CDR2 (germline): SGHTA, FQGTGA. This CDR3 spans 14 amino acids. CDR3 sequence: CASSPGGSSYEQYF. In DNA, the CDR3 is TGTGCCAGCAGCCCTGGTGGGAGCTCCTACGAGCAGTACTTC.

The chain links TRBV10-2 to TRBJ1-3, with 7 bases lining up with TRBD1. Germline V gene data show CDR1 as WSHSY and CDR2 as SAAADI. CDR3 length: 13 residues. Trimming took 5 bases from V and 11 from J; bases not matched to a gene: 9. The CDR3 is CASSPRDRGAIYF. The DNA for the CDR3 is TGCGCCAGCAGTCCCAGGGACAGAGGTGCCATATATTTT.

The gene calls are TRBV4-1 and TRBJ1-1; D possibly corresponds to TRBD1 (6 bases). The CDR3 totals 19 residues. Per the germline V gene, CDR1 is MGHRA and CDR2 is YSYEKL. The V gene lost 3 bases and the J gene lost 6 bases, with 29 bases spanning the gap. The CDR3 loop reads CASSQITNHRARGWPEAFF. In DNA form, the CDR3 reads TGCGCCAGCAGCCAGATCACAAACCACAGGGCCAGGGGATGGCCTGAAGCTTTCTTT.

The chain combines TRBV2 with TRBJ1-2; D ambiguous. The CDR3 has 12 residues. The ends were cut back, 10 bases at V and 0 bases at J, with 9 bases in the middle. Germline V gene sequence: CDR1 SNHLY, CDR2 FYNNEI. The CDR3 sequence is CANLGSNYGYTF. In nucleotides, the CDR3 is TGTGCCAACTTGGGCTCTAACTATGGCTACACCTTC.

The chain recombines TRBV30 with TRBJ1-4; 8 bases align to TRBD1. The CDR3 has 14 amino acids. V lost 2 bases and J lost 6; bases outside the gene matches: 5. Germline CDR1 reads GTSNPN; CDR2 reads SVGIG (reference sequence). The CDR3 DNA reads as TGTGCCTGGAGTATAAACAGGGGGGATGAAAAACTGTTTTTT. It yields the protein CAWSINRGDEKLFF.

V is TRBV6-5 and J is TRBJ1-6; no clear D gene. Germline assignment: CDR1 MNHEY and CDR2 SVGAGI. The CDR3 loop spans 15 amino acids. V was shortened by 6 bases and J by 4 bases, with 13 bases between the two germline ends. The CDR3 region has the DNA TGTGCCAGCAGCCCCACCCCAGGTTATAATTCACCCCTCCACTTT. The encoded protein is CASSPTPGYNSPLHF.

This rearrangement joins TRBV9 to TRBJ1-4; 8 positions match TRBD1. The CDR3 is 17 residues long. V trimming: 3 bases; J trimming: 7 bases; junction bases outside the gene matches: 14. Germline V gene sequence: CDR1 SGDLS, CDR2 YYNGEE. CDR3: CASSGTGSARGGEKLFF. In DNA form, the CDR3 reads TGTGCCAGCAGCGGGACAGGGTCGGCTCGGGGAGGTGAAAAACTGTTTTTT.

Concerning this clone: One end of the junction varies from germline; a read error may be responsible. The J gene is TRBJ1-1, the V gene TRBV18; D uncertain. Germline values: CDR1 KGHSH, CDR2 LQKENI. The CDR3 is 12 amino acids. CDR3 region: CATSQRNTEAFF. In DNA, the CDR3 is TGTGCCACCTCACAGAGGAACACTGAAGCTTTCTTT.

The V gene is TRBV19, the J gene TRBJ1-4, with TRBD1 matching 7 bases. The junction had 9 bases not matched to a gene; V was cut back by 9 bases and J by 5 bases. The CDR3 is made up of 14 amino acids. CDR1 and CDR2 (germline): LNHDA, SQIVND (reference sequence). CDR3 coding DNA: TGTGCCAGCCAAGAGACAGGGAAAAATGAAAAACTGTTTTTT. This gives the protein CASQETGKNEKLFF.

The CDR3 region is CSVEDSGRASETQYF. The CDR3 coding sequence is TGCAGCGTTGAAGATTCAGGCAGAGCCTCTGAGACCCAGTACTTC. This sequence joins TRBV29-1 and TRBJ2-5; no clear D gene. V gave up 0 bases and J gave up 5 bases, with 16 bases separating them. Germline V gives CDR1 SQVTM, CDR2 ANQGSEA. The CDR3 totals 15 residues.

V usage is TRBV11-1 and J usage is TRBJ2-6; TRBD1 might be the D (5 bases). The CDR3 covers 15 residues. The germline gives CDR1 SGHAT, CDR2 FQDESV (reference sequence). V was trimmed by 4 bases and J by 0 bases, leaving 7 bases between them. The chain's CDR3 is CASSSQGSGANVLTF. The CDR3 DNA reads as TGTGCCAGCAGCTCCCAGGGCTCTGGGGCCAACGTCCTGACTTTC.

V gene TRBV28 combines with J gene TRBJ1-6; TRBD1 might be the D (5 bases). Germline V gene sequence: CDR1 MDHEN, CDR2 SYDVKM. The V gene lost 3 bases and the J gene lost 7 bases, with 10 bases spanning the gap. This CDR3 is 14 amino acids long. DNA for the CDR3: TGTGCCAGCAGTTTTATGGGGGGAAATTCACCCCTCCACTTT. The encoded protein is CASSFMGGNSPLHF.

The CDR3 spells CASSAGTAEYMNTEAFF. In nucleotides, the CDR3 is TGCGCCAGCAGCGCCGGGACAGCCGAATACATGAACACTGAAGCTTTCTTT. J is TRBJ1-1 and V is TRBV10-1, with 7 bases fitting TRBD1. There are 17 residues in the CDR3. V trimming: 6 bases; J trimming: 0 bases; junction bases outside the gene matches: 13. Germline assignment: CDR1 WNHNN and CDR2 SYGVQD (reference sequence).

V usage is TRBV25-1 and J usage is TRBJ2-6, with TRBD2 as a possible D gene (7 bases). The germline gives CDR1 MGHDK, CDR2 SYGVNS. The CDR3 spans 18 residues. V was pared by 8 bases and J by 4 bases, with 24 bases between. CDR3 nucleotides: TGTGCCAGCGGAGTGGAGCGGGACACCGCCCAGGGGGCCAACGTCCTGACTTTC. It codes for CASGVERDTAQGANVLTF.

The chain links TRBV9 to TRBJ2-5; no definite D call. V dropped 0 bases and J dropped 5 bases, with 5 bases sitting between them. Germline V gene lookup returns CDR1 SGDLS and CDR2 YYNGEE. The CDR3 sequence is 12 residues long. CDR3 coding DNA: TGTGCCAGCAGCGTAGACTGGGAGACCCAGTACTTC. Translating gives CASSVDWETQYF.

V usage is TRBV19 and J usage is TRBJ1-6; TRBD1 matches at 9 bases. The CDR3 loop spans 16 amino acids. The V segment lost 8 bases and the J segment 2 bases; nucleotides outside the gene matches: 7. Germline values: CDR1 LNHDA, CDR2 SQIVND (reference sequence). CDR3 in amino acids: CASGQGRGTYNSPLHF. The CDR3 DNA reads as TGTGCCAGTGGACAGGGGAGGGGGACCTATAATTCACCCCTCCACTTT.

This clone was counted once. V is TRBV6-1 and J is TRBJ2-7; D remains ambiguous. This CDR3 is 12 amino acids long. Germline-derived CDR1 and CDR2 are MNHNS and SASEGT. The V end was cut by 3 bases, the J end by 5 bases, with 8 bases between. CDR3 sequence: CASSDMANEQYF. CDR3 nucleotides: TGTGCCAGCAGTGATATGGCCAACGAGCAGTACTTC.

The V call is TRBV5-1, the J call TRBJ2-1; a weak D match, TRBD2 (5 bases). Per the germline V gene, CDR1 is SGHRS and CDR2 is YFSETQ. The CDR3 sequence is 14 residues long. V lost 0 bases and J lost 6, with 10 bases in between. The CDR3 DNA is TGCGCCAGCAGCTTGGGAGGGCCACTCAATGAGCAGTTCTTC. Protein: CASSLGGPLNEQFF.

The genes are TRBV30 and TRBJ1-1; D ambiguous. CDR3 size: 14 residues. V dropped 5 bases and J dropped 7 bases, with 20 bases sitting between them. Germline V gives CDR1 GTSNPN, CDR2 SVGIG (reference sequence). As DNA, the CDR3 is TGTGCCTGGGTACCCACGGTCTCCGCCCGTGAAGCTTTCTTT. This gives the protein CAWVPTVSAREAFF. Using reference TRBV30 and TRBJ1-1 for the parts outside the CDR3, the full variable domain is SQTIHQWPATLVQPVGSPLSLECTVEGTSNPNLYWYRQAAGRGLQLLFYSVGIGQISSEVPQNLSASRPQDRQFILSSKKLLLSDSGFYLCAWVPTVSAREAFFGQGTRLTVV.

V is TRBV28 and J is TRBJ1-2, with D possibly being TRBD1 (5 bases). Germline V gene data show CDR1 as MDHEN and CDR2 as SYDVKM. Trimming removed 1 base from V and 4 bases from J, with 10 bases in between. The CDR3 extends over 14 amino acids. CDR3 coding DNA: TGTGCCAGCAGTTTATCTGGGGACTTCTATGGCTACACCTTC. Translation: CASSLSGDFYGYTF.

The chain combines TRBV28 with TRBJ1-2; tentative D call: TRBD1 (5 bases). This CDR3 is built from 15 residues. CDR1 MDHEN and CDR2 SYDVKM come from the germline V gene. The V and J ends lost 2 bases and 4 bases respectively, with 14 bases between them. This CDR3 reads CASSLEGTGLYGYTF. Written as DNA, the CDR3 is TGTGCCAGCAGTTTAGAAGGGACTGGGCTCTATGGCTACACCTTC.

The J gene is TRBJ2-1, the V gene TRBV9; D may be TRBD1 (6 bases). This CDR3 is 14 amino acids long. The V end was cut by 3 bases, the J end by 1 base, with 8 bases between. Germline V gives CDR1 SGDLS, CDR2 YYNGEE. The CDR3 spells CASSAGDSYNEQFF. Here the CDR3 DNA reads TGTGCCAGCAGCGCAGGGGATTCCTACAATGAGCAGTTCTTC.

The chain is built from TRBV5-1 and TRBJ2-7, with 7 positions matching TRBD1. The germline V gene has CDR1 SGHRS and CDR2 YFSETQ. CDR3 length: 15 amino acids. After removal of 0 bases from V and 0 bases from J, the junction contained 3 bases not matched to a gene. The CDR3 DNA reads TGCGCCAGCAGCTTGGTCTCAGGGGGCTCCTACGAGCAGTACTTC. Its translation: CASSLVSGGSYEQYF.

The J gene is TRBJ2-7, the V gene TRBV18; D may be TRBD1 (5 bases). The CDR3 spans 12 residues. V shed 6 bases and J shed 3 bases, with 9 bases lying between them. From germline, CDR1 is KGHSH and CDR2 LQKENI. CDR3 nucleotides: TGTGCCAGCTCTTCCGACAGCTACGAGCAGTACTTC. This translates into CASSSDSYEQYF.

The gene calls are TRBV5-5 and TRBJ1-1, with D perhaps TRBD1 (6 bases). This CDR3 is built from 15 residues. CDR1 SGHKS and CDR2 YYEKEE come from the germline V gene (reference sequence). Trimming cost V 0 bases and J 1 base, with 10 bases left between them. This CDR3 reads CASSLGRTENTEAFF. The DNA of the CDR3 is TGTGCCAGCAGCTTGGGCCGGACAGAGAACACTGAAGCTTTCTTT.

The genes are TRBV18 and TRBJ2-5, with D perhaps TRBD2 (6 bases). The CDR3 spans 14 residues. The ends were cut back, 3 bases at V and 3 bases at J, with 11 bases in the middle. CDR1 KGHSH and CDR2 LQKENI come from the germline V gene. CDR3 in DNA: TGTGCCAGCTCACCCCCGGGAGTGGAAGAGACCCAGTACTTC. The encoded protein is CASSPPGVEETQYF.

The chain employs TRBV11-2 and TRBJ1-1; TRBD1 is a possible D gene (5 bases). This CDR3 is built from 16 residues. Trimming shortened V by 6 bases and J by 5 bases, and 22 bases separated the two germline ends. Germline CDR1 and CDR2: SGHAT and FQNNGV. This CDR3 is CASRYSRRGRETEAFF. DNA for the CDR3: TGTGCCAGCAGGTATTCACGAAGGGGCCGGGAGACTGAAGCTTTCTTT.